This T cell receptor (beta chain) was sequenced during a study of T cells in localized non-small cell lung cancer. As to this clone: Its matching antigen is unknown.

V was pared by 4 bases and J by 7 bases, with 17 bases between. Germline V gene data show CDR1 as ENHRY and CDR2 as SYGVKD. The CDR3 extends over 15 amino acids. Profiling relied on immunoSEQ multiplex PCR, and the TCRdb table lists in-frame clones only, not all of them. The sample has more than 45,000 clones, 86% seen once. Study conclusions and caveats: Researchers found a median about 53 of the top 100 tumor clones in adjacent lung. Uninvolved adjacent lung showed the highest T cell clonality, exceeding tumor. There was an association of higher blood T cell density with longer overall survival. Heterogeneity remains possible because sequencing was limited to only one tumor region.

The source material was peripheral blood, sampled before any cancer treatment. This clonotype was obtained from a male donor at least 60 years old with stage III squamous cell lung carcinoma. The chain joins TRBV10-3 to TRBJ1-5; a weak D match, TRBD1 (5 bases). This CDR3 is CAISGDLTASQPQHF. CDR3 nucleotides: TGTGCCATCAGTGGGGACCTAACAGCATCACAGCCCCAGCATTTT.